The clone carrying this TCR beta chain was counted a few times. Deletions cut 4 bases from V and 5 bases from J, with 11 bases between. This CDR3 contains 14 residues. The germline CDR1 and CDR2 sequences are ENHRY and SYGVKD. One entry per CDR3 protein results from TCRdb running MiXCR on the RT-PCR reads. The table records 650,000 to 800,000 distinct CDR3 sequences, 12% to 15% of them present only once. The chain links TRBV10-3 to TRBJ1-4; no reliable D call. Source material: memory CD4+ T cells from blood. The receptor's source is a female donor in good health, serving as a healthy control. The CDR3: CAISAVRKNEKLFF. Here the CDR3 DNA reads TGTGCCATCAGTGCGGTCAGGAAGAATGAAAAACTGTTTTTT.